A selection of T cell receptor beta chains follows, all from one sample in a study of regulatory T cells in long-lasting Graves disease. TCRdb re-called the multiplex PCR reads with MiXCR, one entry per CDR3 protein. The table shows about 450,000 distinct CDR3 sequences, with less than 25% occurring only once. This material consisted of peripheral blood mononuclear cells (PBMCs), taken when the disease was refractory, from a patient treated with antithyroid drugs. The receptors were gathered from a female donor with Graves disease. The CDR3 runs from the conserved cysteine through the conserved F or W. Fields, in order: CDR3 protein, CDR3 DNA, clone size, V gene, J gene, CDR3 length, D gene. The D gene is left open where the match is weak. Not every row has a clone size; where given, it reads once, few, many or a size class.

CASSVSGLLTYEQYF,TGTGCCAGCAGCGTCTCGGGACTCCTAACCTACGAGCAGTACTTC,many,TRBV2,TRBJ2-7,15,.
CAGEGQGMTGANVLTF,TGTGCCGGCGAAGGACAGGGGATGACTGGGGCCAACGTCCTGACTTTC,many,TRBV2,TRBJ2-6,16,TRBD1
CASITPRTGNNQPQHF,TGTGCCAGCATCACGCCCCGGACAGGGAACAATCAGCCCCAGCATTTT,.,TRBV6-1,TRBJ1-5,16,TRBD1
CASSLEGGVGIQYF,TGTGCCAGCAGCTTGGAAGGGGGAGTGGGCATTCAGTACTTC,few,TRBV5-6,TRBJ2-4,14,.
CASSQDQGGNEKLFF,TGTGCCAGCAGCCAAGATCAGGGGGGAAATGAAAAACTGTTTTTT,.,TRBV4-2,TRBJ1-4,15,TRBD1
CAWSLTRETQYF,TGTGCCTGGAGCCTAACTCGGGAGACCCAGTACTTC,many,TRBV30,TRBJ2-5,12,.
CSANSQGVSYEQYF,TGCAGTGCTAACTCGCAGGGGGTTTCCTACGAGCAGTACTTC,few,TRBV20-1,TRBJ2-7,14,TRBD1
CASNQGGSSSETQYF,TGTGCCAGCAATCAAGGCGGGAGCTCGTCAGAGACCCAGTACTTC,many,TRBV28,TRBJ2-5,15,TRBD2
CASSLQGVRETQYF,TGTGCCAGCAGCCTCCAAGGGGTCAGGGAGACCCAGTACTTC,few,TRBV27,TRBJ2-5,14,.
CAWSVLLSAYEQYF,TGTGCCTGGAGTGTACTCTTATCAGCCTACGAGCAGTACTTC,.,TRBV30,TRBJ2-7,14,.
CASGTLIQETQYF,TGTGCCAGCGGGACACTTATCCAAGAGACCCAGTACTTC,few,TRBV7-9,TRBJ2-5,13,.
CASSYSYRGQRKLFF,TGTGCCAGCAGTTACTCGTACAGGGGGCAAAGAAAACTGTTTTTT,many,TRBV6-5,TRBJ1-4,15,TRBD1
CASSYYGQPQHF,TGTGCCAGCAGTTACTACGGTCAGCCCCAGCATTTT,many,TRBV6-2/TRBV6-3,TRBJ1-5,12,.
CASSYSSPTRDGYTF,TGTGCCAGCAGTTACTCGAGTCCAACGAGGGATGGCTACACCTTC,.,TRBV6-5,TRBJ1-2,15,.
CSARDLITRGENTEAFF,TGCAGTGCTAGAGATCTTATCACCAGGGGGGAGAACACTGAAGCTTTCTTT,few,TRBV20-1,TRBJ1-1,17,TRBD1
CASSEWTSGRGETQYF,TGTGCCAGCAGCGAATGGACTAGCGGGAGGGGGGAGACCCAGTACTTC,.,TRBV7-8,TRBJ2-5,16,TRBD2
CASSVGPPGSGHTEAFF,TGTGCCAGCAGCGTAGGTCCCCCAGGGTCTGGGCACACTGAAGCTTTCTTT,many,TRBV7-3,TRBJ1-1,17,.
CSAEGEETQYF,TGCAGTGCTGAAGGGGAGGAGACCCAGTACTTC,.,TRBV20-1,TRBJ2-5,11,.
CASSLGGVRDIQYF,TGTGCCAGCAGCTTAGGCGGGGTTCGGGACATTCAGTACTTC,.,TRBV13,TRBJ2-4,14,.
CASSAGQGRGNTIYF,TGTGCCAGCAGTGCCGGACAGGGCCGGGGAAACACCATATATTTT,.,TRBV7-2,TRBJ1-3,15,TRBD1
CSSRRGAGSSNTGELFF,TGCAGTTCACGCCGCGGAGCCGGGTCCTCGAACACCGGGGAGCTGTTTTTT,.,TRBV29-1,TRBJ2-2,17,.
CATGDGLVDTQYF,TGTGCCACAGGAGATGGTCTAGTTGATACGCAGTATTTT,.,TRBV2,TRBJ2-3,13,.
CASRGSPLPGPNYGYTF,TGTGCCAGTAGGGGCAGTCCCCTACCGGGCCCTAACTATGGCTACACCTTC,few,TRBV19,TRBJ1-2,17,.
CASSYSQFQGLAGETQYF,TGTGCCAGCAGTTACTCCCAATTCCAAGGACTAGCTGGGGAGACCCAGTACTTC,many,TRBV6-4,TRBJ2-5,18,TRBD2
CASSLSLKLTTGTSQPQHF,TGTGCCAGCAGTTTAAGCCTCAAACTCACGACAGGGACTTCTCAGCCCCAGCATTTT,many,TRBV28,TRBJ1-5,19,TRBD1
CASSFGVASGSGANVLTF,TGTGCCAGCAGCTTCGGGGTAGCATCCGGCTCTGGGGCCAACGTCCTGACTTTC,few,TRBV7-2,TRBJ2-6,18,.
CATYSAEAFF,TGTGCCACCTACAGTGCTGAAGCTTTCTTT,.,TRBV6-1,TRBJ1-1,10,.
CSARDLEGYDGYTF,TGCAGTGCTAGAGATCTTGAGGGGTATGATGGCTACACCTTC,many,TRBV20-1,TRBJ1-2,14,.
CASSGAGGRETQYF,TGTGCCAGCAGCGGGGCAGGGGGAAGGGAGACCCAGTACTTC,few,TRBV9,TRBJ2-5,14,TRBD1
CASSSPLVPAGIYNEQFF,TGTGCCAGCAGTTCCCCCCTCGTCCCAGCGGGGATCTACAATGAGCAGTTCTTC,.,TRBV28,TRBJ2-1,18,TRBD2
CASSPDSSEPTGELFF,TGTGCCAGCAGTCCGGATTCTAGCGAGCCCACCGGGGAGCTGTTTTTT,.,TRBV6-1,TRBJ2-2,16,.
CASSDKGYTEAFF,TGTGCCAGCAGCGACAAGGGATACACTGAAGCTTTCTTT,.,TRBV6-1,TRBJ1-1,13,.
CASSWDRESNQPQHF,TGTGCCAGCAGTTGGGACCGAGAGAGCAATCAGCCCCAGCATTTT,many,TRBV28,TRBJ1-5,15,.
CASSVERWGRNTEAFF,TGTGCCAGCAGTGTAGAAAGATGGGGGCGGAACACTGAAGCTTTCTTT,.,TRBV25-1,TRBJ1-1,16,.
CASSLPGRGPNYGYTF,TGTGCCAGCAGCTTACCGGGCCGGGGACCTAACTATGGCTACACCTTC,once,TRBV7-9,TRBJ1-2,16,.
CATSRDGLAGDEQYF,TGTGCCACCAGCAGAGATGGACTAGCGGGAGACGAGCAGTACTTC,many,TRBV15,TRBJ2-7,15,TRBD2
CASSLGGLRNQPQHF,TGTGCCAGCAGTTTGGGGGGGTTGCGCAATCAGCCCCAGCATTTT,few,TRBV28,TRBJ1-5,15,.
CASSFSPGRGTDTQYF,TGTGCCAGCAGCTTCTCCCCGGGGCGGGGCACAGATACGCAGTATTTT,few,TRBV11-3,TRBJ2-3,16,.
CASRTGHYTF,TGTGCCAGCAGGACAGGGCACTACACCTTC,.,TRBV2,TRBJ1-2,10,TRBD1
CASSQDPRGYEQYF,TGTGCCAGCAGCCAGGACCCGAGAGGCTACGAGCAGTACTTC,few,TRBV5-4,TRBJ2-7,14,.
CASSLGQGVGTEAFF,TGCGCCAGCAGCTTGGGGCAGGGGGTCGGGACTGAAGCTTTCTTT,.,TRBV5-1,TRBJ1-1,15,TRBD1
CASTDRSYEQYF,TGTGCCAGCACCGACCGCTCCTACGAGCAGTACTTC,many,TRBV6-1,TRBJ2-7,12,.
CASTPDSGYTF,TGTGCCAGCACTCCGGACAGTGGCTACACCTTC,.,TRBV2,TRBJ1-2,11,.
CASSFGATASPSYEQYF,TGCGCCAGCAGCTTTGGTGCGACAGCTAGTCCCTCCTACGAGCAGTACTTC,few,TRBV5-1,TRBJ2-7,17,.
CSARVSWGGNTGELFF,TGCAGTGCTAGAGTCAGTTGGGGGGGGAACACCGGGGAGCTGTTTTTT,few,TRBV20-1,TRBJ2-2,16,TRBD2
CASSLYSQETQYF,TGTGCCAGCAGTTTATACAGCCAAGAGACCCAGTACTTC,few,TRBV28,TRBJ2-5,13,.
CATGLAGAPGANVLTF,TGTGCCACGGGACTAGCGGGAGCCCCGGGGGCCAACGTCCTGACTTTC,few,TRBV28,TRBJ2-6,16,TRBD2
CATFQGNQPQHF,TGTGCCACCTTCCAGGGGAATCAGCCCCAGCATTTT,.,TRBV28,TRBJ1-5,12,.
CASRSGTAYGYTF,TGTGCCAGCAGGTCCGGGACAGCCTATGGCTACACCTTC,few,TRBV3-1,TRBJ1-2,13,TRBD1
CASTSGTSYLAKNIQYF,TGTGCCAGCACCTCCGGGACAAGCTATCTAGCCAAAAACATTCAGTACTTC,.,TRBV3-1,TRBJ2-4,17,.
CASSLAAQAYEQYF,TGCGCCAGCAGCTTGGCCGCACAGGCCTACGAGCAGTACTTC,few,TRBV5-1,TRBJ2-7,14,.
CASSLEENTEAFF,TGTGCCAGCAGCTTAGAGGAGAACACTGAAGCTTTCTTT,many,TRBV5-1,TRBJ1-1,13,.
CASNPSGGLNTGELFF,TGTGCCAGTAACCCGTCTGGCGGGCTGAACACCGGGGAGCTGTTTTTT,.,TRBV19,TRBJ2-2,16,.